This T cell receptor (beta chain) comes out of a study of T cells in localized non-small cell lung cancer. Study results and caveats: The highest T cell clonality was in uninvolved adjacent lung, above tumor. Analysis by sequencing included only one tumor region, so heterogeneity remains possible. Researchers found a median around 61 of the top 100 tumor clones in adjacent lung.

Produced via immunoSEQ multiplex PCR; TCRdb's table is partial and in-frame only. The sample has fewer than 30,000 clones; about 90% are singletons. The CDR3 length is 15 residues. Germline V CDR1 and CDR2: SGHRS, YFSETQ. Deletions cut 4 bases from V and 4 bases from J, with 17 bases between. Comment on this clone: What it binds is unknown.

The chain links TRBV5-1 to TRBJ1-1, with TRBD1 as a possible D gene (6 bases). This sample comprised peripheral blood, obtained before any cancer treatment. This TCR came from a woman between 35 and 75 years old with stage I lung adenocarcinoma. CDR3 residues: CASSTLQGLGTEAFF. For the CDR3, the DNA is TGCGCCAGCAGCACCCTACAGGGCTTGGGCACTGAAGCTTTCTTT. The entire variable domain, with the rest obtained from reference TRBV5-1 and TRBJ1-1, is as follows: KAGVTQTPRYLIKTRGQQVTLSCSPISGHRSVSWYQQTPGQGLQFLFEYFSETQRNKGNFPGRFSGRQFSNSRSEMNVSTLELGDSALYLCASSTLQGLGTEAFFGQGTRLTVV.